These 30 T cell receptor beta chains were all obtained from the same sample, sequenced in a study of T cell responses to AZD1222 COVID-19 vaccine. Clones were read by immunoSEQ multiplex PCR, and TCRdb kept only the in-frame ones, dropping some. The sample holds more than 85,000 clones; around nine tenths are singletons and the top ten take approximately 16%. The sample consisted of peripheral blood, taken 28 days after the second AZD1222 dose. The receptors originated from an adult who received the AZD1222 COVID-19 vaccine.

Turning to this clone: Other nucleotide sequences from this sample produce the same CDR3. The gene calls are TRBV4-1 and TRBJ2-3; the match to TRBD2 covers 7 bases. In germline, CDR1 is MGHRA, CDR2 YSYEKL. The J segment lost 2 bases and the V segment lost 7 bases, leaving 9 bases of the junction unmatched. This CDR3 is built from 15 residues. The CDR3: CASTGASGDTDTQYF. DNA of the CDR3: TGCGCCAGCACAGGTGCTAGCGGAGACACAGATACGCAGTATTTT.

The J gene is TRBJ1-4, the V gene TRBV7-9, with D maybe TRBD1 (5 bases). Trimming took 2 bases from V and 2 from J, leaving 12 bases between them. Germline lookup yields CDR1 SEHNR and CDR2 FQNEAQ (reference sequence). This CDR3 comprises 16 residues. CDR3 DNA sequence: TGTGCCAGCAGCTTATTTCGGGGGTCGACTAATGAAAAACTGTTTTTT. Translated: CASSLFRGSTNEKLFF.

The V gene is TRBV2, the J gene TRBJ2-4; the D is unclear. Germline CDR1 is SNHLY and CDR2 is FYNNEI. V lost 7 bases to trimming and J lost 5 bases, with 15 bases between them. This CDR3 comprises 14 residues. The CDR3 sequence: CASTSRVTENIQYF. As DNA, the CDR3 is TGTGCCAGCACTTCCCGGGTGACGGAAAACATTCAGTACTTC.

This sequence joins TRBV7-9 and TRBJ1-5; no reliable D call. Germline assignment: CDR1 SEHNR and CDR2 FQNEAQ (reference sequence). Trimming stripped 3 bases from V and 6 bases from J, with 6 bases between. This CDR3 has 12 residues. The CDR3 DNA reads TGTGCCAGCAGCTTGGGATTTCAGCCCCAGCATTTT. This encodes CASSLGFQPQHF.

To note about this clone: The sample contains more than one DNA sequence encoding this CDR3. The J gene is TRBJ1-1, the V gene TRBV27, with D perhaps TRBD1 (6 bases). This CDR3 region has 14 residues. The V and J ends lost 5 bases and 2 bases respectively, with 12 bases between them. The germline V gene encodes CDR1 MNHEY and CDR2 SMNVEV (reference sequence). The chain's CDR3 is CASSLRGANTEAFF. In DNA, the CDR3 is TGTGCCAGCAGTCTCAGGGGCGCAAACACTGAAGCTTTCTTT.

V usage is TRBV11-2 and J usage is TRBJ2-7; the D gene is possibly TRBD1 (6 bases). There are 15 residues in the CDR3. Germline-derived CDR1 and CDR2 are SGHAT and FQNNGV. Trimming shortened V by 5 bases and J by 3 bases, and 17 bases separated the two germline ends. CDR3 loop: CASSPTLGHFYEQYF. CDR3 DNA sequence: TGTGCCAGCAGCCCTACCTTGGGACATTTCTACGAGCAGTACTTC.

This chain links TRBV5-1 with TRBJ2-1, with D perhaps being TRBD1 or TRBD2 (7 bases each). The V end lost 0 bases, the J end lost 5 bases, and 9 bases lay between the germline ends. The CDR3 has 14 residues. Germline loops: CDR1 SGHRS, CDR2 YFSETQ. The CDR3 sequence is CASSLAGGDNEQFF. The DNA of the CDR3 is TGCGCCAGCAGCTTGGCAGGGGGGGACAATGAGCAGTTCTTC. Full variable domain (remainder filled in from reference TRBV5-1 and TRBJ2-1): KAGVTQTPRYLIKTRGQQVTLSCSPISGHRSVSWYQQTPGQGLQFLFEYFSETQRNKGNFPGRFSGRQFSNSRSEMNVSTLELGDSALYLCASSLAGGDNEQFFGPGTRLTVL.

This clone was counted a single time. V and J are TRBV5-5 and TRBJ2-3; D may be TRBD1 (6 bases). Germline lookup yields CDR1 SGHKS and CDR2 YYEKEE (reference sequence). This CDR3 contains 16 residues. V shed 0 bases and J shed 2 bases, with 13 bases lying between them. CDR3 nucleotide sequence: TGTGCCAGCAGCTTGGCCGGCAGGGGCAACACAGATACGCAGTATTTT. This gives the protein CASSLAGRGNTDTQYF.

The V call is TRBV10-2, the J call TRBJ2-3; the D gene is possibly TRBD2 (6 bases). V lost 4 bases and J 4 bases, leaving 12 bases between the germline ends. The germline gives CDR1 WSHSY, CDR2 SAAADI. CDR3 size: 14 residues. In nucleotides, the CDR3 is TGCGCCAGCAGTGCAACGGGAGATCCAGATACGCAGTATTTT. This gives the protein CASSATGDPDTQYF.

This chain joins TRBV19 and TRBJ2-1; 11 bases are shared with TRBD2. J gave up 0 bases and V 3 bases, and 4 bases lay outside the gene matches. The CDR3 loop spans 17 amino acids. CDR1 LNHDA and CDR2 SQIVND come from the germline V gene (reference sequence). DNA of the CDR3: TGTGCCAGTAGTATCCTAGCGGGAGGTCCCTCCTACAATGAGCAGTTCTTC. It yields the protein CASSILAGGPSYNEQFF.

The CDR3 DNA sequence: TGTGCCAGCAGCTTAGATTGGACAGGGAATACTGAAGCTTTCTTT. Its protein is CASSLDWTGNTEAFF. The V and J genes are TRBV11-2 and TRBJ1-1, with TRBD1 identical over 8 bases. The CDR3 is 15 residues long. CDR1 is SGHAT and CDR2 is FQNNGV in the germline V gene. The V segment lost 0 bases and the J segment 5 bases; nucleotides outside the gene matches: 5.

This chain connects TRBV19 to TRBJ1-5, with a weak D call TRBD1 (6 bases). V shed 1 base and J shed 5 bases, with 15 bases lying between them. CDR1 LNHDA and CDR2 SQIVND come from the germline V gene (reference sequence). This CDR3 contains 16 residues. The CDR3 region is CASSIVPPQGDQPQHF. CDR3 sequence (DNA): TGTGCCAGTAGTATAGTGCCACCACAGGGAGATCAGCCCCAGCATTTT.

In its sample, this clone was seen many times. The chain is built from TRBV7-6 and TRBJ2-1; 10 bases match TRBD2. The V gene's germline CDR1 is SGHVS and CDR2 FNYEAQ. CDR3 length: 15 residues. V lost 4 bases, J lost 9 bases, and 9 bases stayed unmatched. Here the CDR3 reads CASSSLASGSREQFF. CDR3 DNA sequence: TGTGCCAGCAGCTCCCTCGCTAGCGGGAGTCGTGAGCAGTTCTTC.

The chain links TRBV19 to TRBJ1-5; the match to TRBD1 covers 7 bases. The V segment lost 1 base and the J segment 6 bases; nucleotides outside the gene matches: 9. The germline gives CDR1 LNHDA, CDR2 SQIVND (reference sequence). CDR3 length equals 16 residues. The CDR3 DNA reads as TGTGCCAGTAGTATAGGGCGACAGGGCCGTGGTCAGCCCCAGCATTTT. It yields the protein CASSIGRQGRGQPQHF.

The rearrangement links TRBV28 to TRBJ1-5, with 10 nucleotides matching TRBD1. The length of the CDR3 is 16 residues. Germline V gene data show CDR1 as MDHEN and CDR2 as SYDVKM. J gave up 5 bases and V 0 bases, and 4 bases lay outside the gene matches. The CDR3 DNA is TGTGCCAGCAGTTTATGGGACAGGGGGGTTGATCAGCCCCAGCATTTT. Residues: CASSLWDRGVDQPQHF.

The V gene is TRBV5-1, the J gene TRBJ2-7; possibly TRBD2 for D (6 bases). Germline-derived CDR1 and CDR2 are SGHRS and YFSETQ. This CDR3 region has 13 residues. V was trimmed by 0 bases and J by 4 bases, leaving 8 bases between them. The CDR3 loop reads CASSLGGGYEQYF. CDR3 nucleotide sequence: TGCGCCAGCAGCTTGGGTGGGGGGTACGAGCAGTACTTC.

V and J are TRBV7-9 and TRBJ1-4; maybe TRBD1 (5 bases). Per germline, CDR1 SEHNR and CDR2 FQNEAQ (reference sequence). The germline V and J ends were trimmed by 5 bases and 7 bases, with 17 bases remaining between them. The CDR3 length is 15 residues. CDR3 region: CASSVGDDRIEKLFF. CDR3 nucleotide sequence: TGTGCCAGCAGCGTAGGGGACGACCGAATTGAAAAACTGTTTTTT.

This rearrangement joins TRBV6-1 to TRBJ2-1, with D possibly matching TRBD1 (6 bases). CDR3 length: 18 amino acids. Looked up from germline, CDR1 is MNHNS and CDR2 is SASEGT. V lost 1 base and J 3 bases, leaving 19 bases between the germline ends. CDR3 sequence reads: CASSEEGFTGLFYNEQFF. The CDR3 region has the DNA TGTGCCAGCAGTGAAGAAGGATTTACAGGGTTATTCTACAATGAGCAGTTCTTC.

This clone has more than one count but fewer than ten. The gene calls are TRBV7-2 and TRBJ2-7, with 11 bases identical to TRBD1. V gave up 3 bases and J gave up 2 bases; unmatched junction bases: 9. Germline lookup yields CDR1 SGHTA and CDR2 FQGNSA. The CDR3 extends over 17 amino acids. The CDR3 coding sequence is TGTGCCAGCAGCTTTGGGACAGGGGGATTTTCCGCCTACGAGCAGTACTTC. Translation gives CASSFGTGGFSAYEQYF.

The chain links TRBV13 to TRBJ2-1, with TRBD2 as a possible D gene (5 bases). CDR3 length equals 14 residues. CDR1 is PRHDT, CDR2 FYEKMQ, per germline (reference sequence). Trimming took 5 bases from V and 5 from J, leaving 13 bases between them. The CDR3 spells CASSPLGGHNEQFF. The CDR3 nucleotides read TGTGCCAGCAGCCCCCTGGGCGGGCACAATGAGCAGTTCTTC.

V gene TRBV19 combines with J gene TRBJ1-2, with 7 bases matching TRBD1. The V and J ends lost 1 base and 7 bases, in that order; junction bases with no gene match: 12. CDR3 length: 16 residues. The germline V gene encodes CDR1 LNHDA and CDR2 SQIVND (reference sequence). CDR3: CASSIGWTGAGSGYTF. DNA of the CDR3: TGTGCCAGTAGTATAGGCTGGACAGGAGCGGGAAGTGGCTACACCTTC.

The chain is built from TRBV21-1 and TRBJ1-5. TRBV21-1 is annotated as a pseudogene. The CDR3 is made up of 13 amino acids. CDR3 nucleotide sequence: TGTGCCAGGGCCCAGCTCAGCAATCAGCCCCAGCATTTT. Protein sequence: CARAQLSNQPQHF.

The chain carries TRBV4-1 and TRBJ2-2, with 8 bases identical to TRBD2. There are 15 residues in the CDR3. CDR1 is MGHRA, CDR2 YSYEKL, per germline. After removal of 4 bases from V and 1 base from J, the junction contained 2 bases not matched to a gene. The CDR3 DNA is TGCGCCAGCAGCCCTACTAGCGGGAACACCGGGGAGCTGTTTTTT. It specifies CASSPTSGNTGELFF.

The chain recombines TRBV14 with TRBJ2-2; TRBD2 agrees at 9 bases. Germline CDR1 is SGHDN and CDR2 is FVKESK. V lost 2 bases and J lost 4; bases outside the gene matches: 11. The length of the CDR3 is 18 residues. CDR3 in DNA: TGTGCCAGCAGCCAATTTCCCCTCCGGGGACTAGCCACCGGGGAGCTGTTTTTT. Translation gives CASSQFPLRGLATGELFF.

The chain has TRBV21-1 and TRBJ1-4; the table's D call, TRBD1, was not checked against the DNA. TRBV21-1 is a documented pseudogene. The CDR3 is made up of 18 amino acids. The CDR3 region is CASEWDPRQGQINEKLFF. Written as DNA, the CDR3 is TGTGCCAGCGAGTGGGACCCGCGACAGGGGCAAATTAATGAAAAACTGTTTTTT.

The rearrangement links TRBV2 to TRBJ2-7; 7 bases fit TRBD1. The length of the CDR3 is 15 residues. The V and J ends lost 8 bases and 2 bases, in that order; junction bases with no gene match: 12. Germline V gene sequence: CDR1 SNHLY, CDR2 FYNNEI. CDR3 region: CASYDRAVLTYEQYF. CDR3 DNA: TGTGCCAGCTACGACAGGGCAGTTTTAACCTACGAGCAGTACTTC.

The chain links TRBV3-1 (or the pseudogene TRBV3-2) to TRBJ1-2; no firm D call. Germline V CDR1 and CDR2: LGHDT, YNNKEL (reference sequence). V lost 2 bases, J lost 0 bases, and 1 base lay in between. The CDR3 is made up of 12 amino acids. CDR3 DNA sequence: TGTGCCAGCAGCCAAACTAACTATGGCTACACCTTC. It translates to CASSQTNYGYTF.

This chain joins TRBV7-2 and TRBJ2-5; the D is unclear. Germline V gene lookup returns CDR1 SGHTA and CDR2 FQGNSA. The CDR3 sequence is 13 residues long. V dropped 4 bases and J dropped 4 bases, with 10 bases sitting between them. The CDR3 coding sequence is TGTGCCAGCAGCTCCCGGATGAGAGAGACCCAGTACTTC. It yields the protein CASSSRMRETQYF.

J is TRBJ2-7 and V is TRBV5-4, with D possibly matching TRBD1 (7 bases). From germline, CDR1 is SGHNT and CDR2 YYREEE (reference sequence). V lost 4 bases, J lost 5 bases, and 19 bases lay in between. CDR3 length: 15 residues. The CDR3 bases are TGTGCCAGCAGCCCGGGGGACAGTTCTTTCGACGAGCAGTACTTC. Protein product: CASSPGDSSFDEQYF.

The chain uses TRBV11-2 and TRBJ2-7; the match to TRBD1 covers 8 bases. Germline V CDR1 and CDR2: SGHAT, FQNNGV. There are 16 residues in the CDR3. The ends lost 5 bases at V and 4 bases at J; junction bases unmatched: 13. CDR3 residues: CASSPRLGQGGYEQYF. The CDR3, as DNA: TGTGCCAGCAGCCCTCGCCTCGGACAGGGAGGTTACGAGCAGTACTTC.